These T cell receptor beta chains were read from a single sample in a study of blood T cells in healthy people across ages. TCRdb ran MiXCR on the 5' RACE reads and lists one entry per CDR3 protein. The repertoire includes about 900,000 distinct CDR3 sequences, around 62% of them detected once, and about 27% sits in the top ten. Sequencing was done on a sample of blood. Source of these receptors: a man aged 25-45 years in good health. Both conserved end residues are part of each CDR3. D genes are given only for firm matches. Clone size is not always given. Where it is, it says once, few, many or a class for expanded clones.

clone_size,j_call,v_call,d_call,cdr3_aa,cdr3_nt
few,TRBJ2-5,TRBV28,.,CASSAPGLAQETQYF,TGTGCCAGCAGCGCCCCGGGACTCGCACAAGAGACCCAGTACTTC
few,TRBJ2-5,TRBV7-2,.,CASSLGRGPPYQETQYF,TGTGCCAGCAGCCTGGGACGCGGGCCTCCGTACCAAGAGACCCAGTACTTC
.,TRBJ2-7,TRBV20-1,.,CSAQPYTGTSYEQYF,TGCAGTGCCCAACCCTATACAGGGACCTCCTACGAGCAGTACTTC
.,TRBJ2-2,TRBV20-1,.,CSARDGGRMNTGELFF,TGCAGTGCTAGGGACGGGGGCCGAATGAACACCGGGGAGCTGTTTTTT
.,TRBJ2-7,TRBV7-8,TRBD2,CASIAGTSGTYEQYF,TGTGCCAGCATCGCGGGGACTAGCGGCACCTACGAGCAGTACTTC
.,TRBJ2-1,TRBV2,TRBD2,CASSEGVSGGHYNEQFF,TGTGCCAGCAGTGAAGGGGTTAGCGGGGGCCATTACAATGAGCAGTTCTTC
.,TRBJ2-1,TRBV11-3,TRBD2,CASSQPGLAGGTLNEQFF,TGTGCCAGCTCCCAACCGGGACTAGCGGGGGGAACCTTGAATGAGCAGTTCTTC
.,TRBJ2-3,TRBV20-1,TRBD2,CSARERVAGSADTQYF,TGCAGTGCTAGAGAACGGGTAGCGGGCTCTGCGGATACGCAGTATTTT
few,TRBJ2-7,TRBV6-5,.,CASSYSEGWGTYEQYF,TGTGCCAGCAGTTACTCGGAGGGGTGGGGGACCTACGAGCAGTACTTC
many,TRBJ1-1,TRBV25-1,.,CASRGGTGFNTEAFF,TGTGCCAGCAGAGGAGGCACAGGATTTAACACTGAAGCTTTCTTT
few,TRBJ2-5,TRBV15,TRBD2,CATQAGGFQETQYF,TGTGCCACACAAGCGGGGGGGTTCCAAGAGACCCAGTACTTC
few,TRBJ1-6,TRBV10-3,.,CAISESGTHNSPLHF,TGTGCCATCAGTGAGTCAGGGACTCATAATTCACCCCTCCACTTT
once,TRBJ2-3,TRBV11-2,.,CASSLGFRGAIADTQYF,TGTGCCAGCAGCTTAGGCTTCCGGGGGGCCATCGCAGATACGCAGTATTTT
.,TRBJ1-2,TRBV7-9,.,CASSLENPGPYLNYGYTF,TGTGCCAGCAGCTTAGAAAACCCCGGACCGTATCTGAACTATGGCTACACCTTC
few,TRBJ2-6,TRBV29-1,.,CSVVGTGANVLTF,TGCAGCGTAGTAGGGACAGGGGCCAACGTCCTGACTTTC
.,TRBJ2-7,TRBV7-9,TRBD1,CASSPGGFEQYF,TGTGCCAGCAGCCCAGGGGGTTTCGAGCAGTACTTC
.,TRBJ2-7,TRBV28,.,CASSFLSGQAAYEQYF,TGTGCCAGCAGTTTTCTATCAGGTCAGGCAGCCTACGAGCAGTACTTC
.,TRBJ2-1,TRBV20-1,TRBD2,CSARDPLAGNNEQFF,TGCAGTGCTAGAGATCCACTAGCGGGAAACAATGAGCAGTTCTTC
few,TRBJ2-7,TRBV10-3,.,CAISEGQGPSYEQYF,TGTGCCATCAGTGAGGGGCAGGGGCCCTCCTACGAGCAGTACTTC
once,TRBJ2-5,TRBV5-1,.,CASSQISSAETQYF,TGCGCCAGCAGCCAAATCTCCTCAGCGGAGACCCAGTACTTC
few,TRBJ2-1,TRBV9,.,CASSGRRSEQFF,TGTGCCAGCAGCGGCCGTAGGAGTGAGCAGTTCTTC
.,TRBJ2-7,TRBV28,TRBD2,CASSSLSGGYYEQYF,TGTGCCAGCAGTTCCCTTAGCGGGGGCTACTACGAGCAGTACTTC
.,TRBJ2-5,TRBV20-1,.,CSARDQKQETQYF,TGCAGTGCTAGAGACCAGAAGCAAGAGACCCAGTACTTC
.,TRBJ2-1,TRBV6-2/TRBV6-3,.,CASSSLRGDLGEQFF,TGTGCCAGCAGTTCGTTAAGGGGGGACTTAGGTGAGCAGTTCTTC
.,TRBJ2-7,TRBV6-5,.,CASSYETDRDGHNEQYF,TGTGCCAGCAGTTACGAAACAGACCGGGACGGACACAATGAGCAGTACTTC
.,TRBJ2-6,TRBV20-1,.,CSAINTDSGANVLTF,TGCAGTGCTATTAACACTGACTCTGGGGCCAACGTCCTGACTTTC
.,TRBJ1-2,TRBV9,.,CASSVDDRNGYTF,TGTGCCAGCAGCGTAGACGACAGGAATGGCTACACCTTC
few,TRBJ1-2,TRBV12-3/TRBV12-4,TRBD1,CASRVTGEANYGYTF,TGTGCCAGCAGGGTGACAGGGGAAGCTAACTATGGCTACACCTTC
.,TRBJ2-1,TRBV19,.,CATTSAYNEQFF,TGTGCCACCACCAGTGCCTACAATGAGCAGTTCTTC
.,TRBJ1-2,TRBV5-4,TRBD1,CTSSLERTGVYGYTF,TGTACCAGCAGCTTGGAACGGACAGGCGTCTATGGCTACACCTTC
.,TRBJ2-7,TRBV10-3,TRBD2,CAISAGSGGADEQYF,TGTGCCATCAGTGCTGGTAGCGGGGGGGCCGACGAGCAGTACTTC
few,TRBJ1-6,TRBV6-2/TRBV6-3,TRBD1,CASSRDREVSPLHF,TGTGCCAGCAGCCGCGACAGGGAGGTTTCACCCCTCCACTTT
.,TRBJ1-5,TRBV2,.,CASSRDTGKGQPQHF,TGTGCCAGCTCCCGGGACACCGGGAAGGGTCAGCCCCAGCATTTT
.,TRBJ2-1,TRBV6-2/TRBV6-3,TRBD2,CASRSPQGTSENEQFF,TGTGCCAGCAGATCCCCACAGGGGACTAGCGAAAATGAGCAGTTCTTC
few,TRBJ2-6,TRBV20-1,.,CSARVAGRSGANVLTF,TGCAGTGCTAGAGTTGCAGGCCGCTCTGGGGCCAACGTCCTGACTTTC
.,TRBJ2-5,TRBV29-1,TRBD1,CSVEELQGAGETQYF,TGCAGCGTTGAAGAGCTACAGGGGGCAGGAGAGACCCAGTACTTC
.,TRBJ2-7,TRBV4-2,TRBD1,CASSGTGHHEQYF,TGTGCCAGCAGCGGGACAGGGCACCACGAGCAGTACTTC
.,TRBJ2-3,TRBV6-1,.,CASSESGVSTDTQYF,TGTGCCAGCAGTGAATCAGGGGTCAGCACAGATACGCAGTATTTT
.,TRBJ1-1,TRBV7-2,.,CASRDRLSMNTEAFF,TGTGCCAGCAGAGACCGACTTTCCATGAACACTGAAGCTTTCTTT
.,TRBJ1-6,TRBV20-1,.,CSASSPGNSPLHF,TGCAGTGCTAGTAGCCCAGGAAATTCACCCCTCCACTTT
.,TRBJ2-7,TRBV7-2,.,CASSPPGPAPYEQYF,TGTGCCAGCAGCCCCCCCGGACCTGCCCCCTACGAGCAGTACTTC
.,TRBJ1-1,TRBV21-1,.,CASSKRPQVVRAGPNTEAFF,TGTGCCAGCAGCAAAAGGCCCCAGGTCGTCAGGGCAGGCCCGAACACTGAAGCTTTCTTT
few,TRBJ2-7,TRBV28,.,CASRGNILYEQYF,TGTGCCAGCAGAGGAAACATACTATACGAGCAGTACTTC
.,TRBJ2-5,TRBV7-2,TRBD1,CASSLGDRAGEQYF,TGTGCCAGCAGCTTAGGGGACAGGGCGGGAGAGCAGTACTTC
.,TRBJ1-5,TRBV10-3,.,CAIRLGPEQPQHF,TGTGCCATCAGACTCGGACCGGAACAGCCCCAGCATTTT
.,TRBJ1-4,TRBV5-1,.,CASSLDRISEKLFF,TGCGCCAGCAGCTTGGACAGGATCTCAGAAAAACTGTTTTTT
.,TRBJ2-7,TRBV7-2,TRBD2,CASSLELAGISYEQYF,TGTGCCAGCAGCTTAGAGCTAGCGGGAATTTCCTACGAGCAGTACTTC
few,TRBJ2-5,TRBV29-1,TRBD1,CSVERGQGETQYF,TGCAGCGTTGAAAGGGGACAGGGTGAGACCCAGTACTTC
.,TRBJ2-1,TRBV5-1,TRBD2,CASSPSTSGAYNEQFF,TGCGCCAGCAGTCCGTCGACTAGCGGGGCGTACAATGAGCAGTTCTTC
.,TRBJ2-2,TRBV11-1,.,CASSLLVANTGELFF,TGTGCCAGCAGCTTGTTGGTAGCGAACACCGGGGAGCTGTTTTTT
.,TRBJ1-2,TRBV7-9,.,CASSLQGGYGYTF,TGTGCCAGCAGCTTACAGGGAGGGTATGGCTACACCTTC
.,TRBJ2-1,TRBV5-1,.,CASSLSYGEDEQFF,TGCGCCAGCAGCTTGAGTTATGGGGAGGATGAGCAGTTCTTC
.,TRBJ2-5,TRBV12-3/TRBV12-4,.,CACSLRRVETQYF,TGTGCCTGCAGTTTACGAAGGGTTGAGACCCAGTACTTC
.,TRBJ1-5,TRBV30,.,CAWSSEDQPQHF,TGTGCCTGGAGTAGTGAGGATCAGCCCCAGCATTTT
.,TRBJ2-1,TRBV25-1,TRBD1,CASSVGQGVNEQFF,TGTGCCAGCAGTGTGGGACAGGGGGTCAATGAGCAGTTCTTC
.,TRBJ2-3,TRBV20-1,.,CSAVQRQSTDTQYF,TGCAGTGCGGTCCAGCGCCAAAGCACAGATACGCAGTATTTT
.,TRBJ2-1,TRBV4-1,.,CASSTFTGDNEQFF,TGCGCCAGCAGTACCTTTACGGGGGACAATGAGCAGTTCTTC
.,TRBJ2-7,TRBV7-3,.,CASSLEGRAEQYF,TGTGCCAGCAGCTTAGAAGGTAGGGCCGAGCAGTACTTC
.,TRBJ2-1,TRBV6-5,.,CASSYSGSQTYNEQFF,TGTGCCAGCAGTTACTCAGGCAGTCAAACCTACAATGAGCAGTTCTTC